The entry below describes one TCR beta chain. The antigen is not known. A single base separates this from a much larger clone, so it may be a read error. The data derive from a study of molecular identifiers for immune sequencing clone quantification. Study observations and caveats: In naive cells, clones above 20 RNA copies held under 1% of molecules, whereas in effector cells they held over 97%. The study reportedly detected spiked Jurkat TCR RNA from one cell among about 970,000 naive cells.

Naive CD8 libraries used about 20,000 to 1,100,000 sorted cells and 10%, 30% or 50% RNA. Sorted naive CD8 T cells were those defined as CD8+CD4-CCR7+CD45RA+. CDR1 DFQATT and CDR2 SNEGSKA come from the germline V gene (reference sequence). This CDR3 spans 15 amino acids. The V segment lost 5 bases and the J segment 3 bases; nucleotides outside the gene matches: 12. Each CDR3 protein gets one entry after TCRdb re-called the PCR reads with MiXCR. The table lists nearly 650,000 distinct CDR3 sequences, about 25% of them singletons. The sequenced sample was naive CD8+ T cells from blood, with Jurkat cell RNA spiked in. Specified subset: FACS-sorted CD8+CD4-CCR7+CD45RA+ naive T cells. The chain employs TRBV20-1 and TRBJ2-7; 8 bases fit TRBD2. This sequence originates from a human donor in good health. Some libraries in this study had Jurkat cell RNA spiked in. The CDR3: CSAASLGLAGYEQYF. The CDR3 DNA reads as TGCAGTGCTGCATCCCTCGGTCTAGCGGGCTACGAGCAGTACTTC.